The present TCR beta chain was sequenced within a study of blood T cells in healthy people across ages. Next came a second PCR, run for about 6 to 12 cycles, which used a sample-barcoded 5' primer along with a J-beta primer mix. TCRdb ran MiXCR on the 5' RACE reads and lists one entry per CDR3 protein. The sample lists 1.4 million to 1.5 million distinct CDR3 sequences; approximately 38% were seen once. V lost 6 bases and J 2 bases, leaving 10 bases between the germline ends. This CDR3 contains 13 residues. Germline assignment: CDR1 WSHSY and CDR2 SAAADI. Material for sequencing was blood. This receptor was obtained from a woman under 30 in good health. The chain carries TRBV10-2 and TRBJ1-2; no definite D call. The CDR3 spells CASRESPNYGYTF. The CDR3 coding sequence is TGCGCCAGCAGGGAATCACCGAACTATGGCTACACCTTC.